What follows are 20 T cell receptor beta chains derived from one specimen sequenced in a study of blood T cell repertoires in COVID-19. TCRdb's copy holds only in-frame clones and misses some; the assay was immunoSEQ multiplex PCR. The sample holds about 92,000 clones, around three quarters seen once. Sequenced sample: peripheral blood. These receptors originate from a woman aged 55-69 years in a cohort sampled during active or convalescent COVID-19.

The rearrangement uses TRBV27 and TRBJ1-1; 12 bases fit TRBD1. The CDR3 runs to 19 residues. V gave up 4 bases and J gave up 1 base; unmatched junction bases: 13. Germline-derived CDR1 and CDR2 are MNHEY and SMNVEV (reference sequence). The CDR3 DNA sequence: TGTGCCAGCAGTTCCCGAGCCCGCGGGACAGGGGGCCCGAACACTGAAGCTTTCTTT. This sequence encodes CASSSRARGTGGPNTEAFF.

This clone came up once. The chain joins TRBV7-2 to TRBJ2-4; tentative D call: TRBD2 (5 bases). CDR1 is SGHTA and CDR2 is FQGNSA in the germline V gene. Trimming shortened V by 5 bases and J by 0 bases, and 14 bases separated the two germline ends. The CDR3 contains 16 residues. CDR3 protein: CASSGGSTLAKNIQYF. As DNA, the CDR3 is TGTGCCAGCAGCGGAGGAAGCACCCTAGCCAAAAACATTCAGTACTTC. Variable domain in full (rest from reference TRBV7-2 and TRBJ2-4): GAGVSQSPSNKVTEKGKDVELRCDPISGHTALYWYRQSLGQGLEFLIYFQGNSAPDKSGLPSDRFSAERTGGSVSTLTIQRTQQEDSAVYLCASSGGSTLAKNIQYFGAGTRLSVL.

This rearrangement joins TRBV7-9 to TRBJ2-2, with TRBD1 identical over 7 bases. CDR1 and CDR2 from the germline V gene are SEHNR and FQNEAQ (reference sequence). The CDR3 covers 15 residues. J gave up 5 bases and V 3 bases, and 6 bases lay outside the gene matches. The CDR3 coding sequence is TGTGCCAGCAGCTTCGTGACAGGGAGAACCGGGGAGCTGTTTTTT. It codes for CASSFVTGRTGELFF.

The chain uses TRBV5-1 and TRBJ2-3, with a possible D match to TRBD2 (6 bases). The CDR3 is 15 residues long. From germline, CDR1 is SGHRS and CDR2 YFSETQ. V lost 7 bases and J 2 bases, leaving 17 bases between the germline ends. As DNA, the CDR3 is TGCGCCAGCTCCGTGGGGGGAGATAACACAGATACGCAGTATTTT. Protein: CASSVGGDNTDTQYF.

The chain links TRBV11-2 to TRBJ1-4; no firm D call. V lost 6 bases, J lost 4 bases, and 9 bases lay in between. The CDR3 spans 13 residues. Germline assignment: CDR1 SGHAT and CDR2 FQNNGV. The CDR3 sequence: CASSRQVNEKLFF. The CDR3 DNA follows: TGTGCCAGCAGTCGCCAGGTTAATGAAAAACTGTTTTTT.

About this clone itself: One junction end does not reproduce the germline sequence, and a read error may be involved. The chain joins TRBV7-7 to TRBJ1-1; 9 nucleotides line up with TRBD1. Germline CDR1 is SSHAT and CDR2 is FNYEAQ (reference sequence). This CDR3 comprises 13 residues. DNA for the CDR3: TGTGCTAGCAGTAGGACAGGGGAAACTGAAGCTTTCTTT. Translating it yields CASSRTGETEAFF.

For the CDR3, the DNA is TGTGCCAGCAGTTACTCTGGGCCTGCTCAATCCGGGACAAACCATTCACCCCTCCACTTT. Its protein product is CASSYSGPAQSGTNHSPLHF. This chain uses TRBV6-2 or TRBV6-3 with TRBJ1-6, with D tentatively TRBD1 (6 bases). This CDR3 contains 20 residues. Trimming left V 0 bases short and J 8 bases short, with 26 bases between. From germline, CDR1 is MNHEY and CDR2 SVGEGT.

The J gene is TRBJ2-2, the V gene TRBV7-8; 10 bases are a match to TRBD2. From germline, CDR1 is SGHVS and CDR2 FQNEAQ. This CDR3 region has 16 residues. Trimming cost V 1 base and J 6 bases; bases outside gene matches: 5. The DNA of the CDR3 is TGTGCCAGCAGCTTAGATAGTCTAGCGGGGGCCGGGGAGCTGTTTTTT. Encoded protein: CASSLDSLAGAGELFF. Full variable domain (rest looked up from reference TRBV7-8 and TRBJ2-2): GAGVSQSPRYKVAKRGQDVALRCDPISGHVSLFWYQQALGQGPEFLTYFQNEAQLDKSGLPSDRFFAERPEGSVSTLKIQRTQQEDSAVYLCASSLDSLAGAGELFFGEGSRLTVL.

The chain uses TRBV7-9 and TRBJ1-6; the D gene is possibly TRBD1 (5 bases). Germline lookup yields CDR1 SEHNR and CDR2 FQNEAQ (reference sequence). Trimming shortened V by 6 bases and J by 9 bases, and 18 bases separated the two germline ends. The CDR3 contains 15 residues. The CDR3 loop is CASRPPGVEGSPLHF. CDR3 sequence (DNA): TGTGCCAGCAGGCCACCGGGGGTCGAAGGTTCACCCCTCCACTTT.

V and J are TRBV7-2 and TRBJ2-7, with D possibly being TRBD2 (6 bases). This CDR3 region has 15 residues. Trimming stripped 5 bases from V and 2 bases from J, with 16 bases between. The germline CDR1 and CDR2 sequences are SGHTA and FQGNSA. CDR3 nucleotides: TGTGCCAGCAGCCCTCGCGGGGCCAGGCCCTACGAGCAGTACTTC. Protein sequence: CASSPRGARPYEQYF. Drawing the rest from reference TRBV7-2 and TRBJ2-7, the complete variable domain is GAGVSQSPSNKVTEKGKDVELRCDPISGHTALYWYRQSLGQGLEFLIYFQGNSAPDKSGLPSDRFSAERTGGSVSTLTIQRTQQEDSAVYLCASSPRGARPYEQYFGPGTRLTVT.

This chain uses TRBV19 with TRBJ1-1; tentative D call: TRBD1 (5 bases). This CDR3 comprises 14 residues. Germline CDR1 LNHDA, CDR2 SQIVND (reference sequence). V was cut by 3 bases and J by 4 bases, with 12 bases left in between. CDR3 nucleotide sequence: TGTGCCAGTAGTATCGCCGGGAGGGGCACTGAAGCTTTCTTT. Translation: CASSIAGRGTEAFF. The full variable domain, rest sourced from reference TRBV19 and TRBJ1-1, is DGGITQSPKYLFRKEGQNVTLSCEQNLNHDAMYWYRQDPGQGLRLIYYSQIVNDFQKGDIAEGYSVSREKKESFPLTVTSAQKNPTAFYLCASSIAGRGTEAFFGQGTRLTVV.

This chain's CDR3 is CASRTGGPGEQFF. The CDR3 DNA is TGTGCCAGCAGAACAGGGGGGCCGGGTGAGCAGTTCTTC. The chain recombines TRBV6-6 with TRBJ2-1; TRBD1 matches 8 bases. The CDR3 length is 13 residues. Losses at the gene ends were 6 bases for V and 9 bases for J; bases not matched to a gene: 7. Per the germline V gene, CDR1 is MNHNY and CDR2 is SVGAGI (reference sequence).

The chain employs TRBV6-2 or TRBV6-3 and TRBJ1-5; D is possibly TRBD1 (6 bases). From germline, CDR1 is MNHEY and CDR2 SVGEGT. V was clipped by 2 bases and J by 7 bases, with 12 bases between them. The CDR3 loop spans 14 amino acids. The DNA of the CDR3 is TGTGCCAGCAGTTACCTTTCACAGGGCCAGCCCCAGCATTTT. As protein: CASSYLSQGQPQHF.

The DNA of the CDR3 is TGTGCCACCAGTGATTCCTCGGGACAGGGAAAAAATTCACCCCTCCACTTT. Translated, it gives CATSDSSGQGKNSPLHF. This chain connects TRBV24-1 to TRBJ1-6, with TRBD1 identical over 9 bases. CDR1 and CDR2 (germline): KGHDR, SFDVKD. The CDR3 is made up of 17 amino acids. V lost 2 bases and J lost 7; bases outside the gene matches: 8.

The chain couples TRBV20-1 to TRBJ2-3; 8 bases fit TRBD2. The CDR3 has 16 amino acids. J was trimmed by 3 bases and V by 6 bases; bases with no gene match: 14. Germline V gene data show CDR1 as DFQATT and CDR2 as SNEGSKA (reference sequence). CDR3 bases: TGCAGTGCCAGTAAGGGGATCGCGGGGGGTACAGATACGCAGTATTTT. Its translation: CSASKGIAGGTDTQYF.

The genes are TRBV20-1 and TRBJ2-1; D uncertain. Germline-derived CDR1 and CDR2 are DFQATT and SNEGSKA (reference sequence). CDR3 length: 11 residues. V was pared by 3 bases and J by 10 bases, with 10 bases between. The CDR3 DNA reads TGCAGTGCTAGGGTCAGTCACGAGCAGTTCTTC. It codes for CSARVSHEQFF.

The chain couples TRBV4-3 to TRBJ2-7; 12 nucleotides match TRBD2. This CDR3 contains 17 residues. The V gene's germline CDR1 is LGHNA and CDR2 YSLEER. With 0 bases clipped from V and 4 bases from J, the junction kept 7 bases outside the gene matches. The CDR3, as DNA: TGCGCCAGCAGCCAAGAATTGACTAGCGGGGGCCTTTACGAGCAGTACTTC. Its translation is CASSQELTSGGLYEQYF.

The CDR3 spells CASSYEGTGYEQYF. CDR3 nucleotides: TGTGCCAGCAGTTACGAAGGGACAGGATACGAGCAGTACTTC. The J gene is TRBJ2-7, the V gene TRBV6-5, with 8 bases fitting TRBD1. V lost 2 bases and J lost 4; bases outside the gene matches: 4. CDR3 length: 14 residues. Germline V gives CDR1 MNHEY, CDR2 SVGAGI.

This clone appeared once. The V call is TRBV10-1, the J call TRBJ2-3, with D perhaps matching TRBD2 (5 bases). The V end lost 5 bases, the J end lost 0 bases, and 18 bases lay between the germline ends. This CDR3 contains 17 residues. From germline, CDR1 is WNHNN and CDR2 SYGVQD (reference sequence). Written as DNA, the CDR3 is TGCGCCAGCAGTCCCGGGAAGAGCGTTACCAGCACAGATACGCAGTATTTT. It encodes CASSPGKSVTSTDTQYF.

The V gene is TRBV4-2, the J gene TRBJ2-7; 11 bases line up with TRBD2. The CDR3 consists of 14 residues. The germline V gene has CDR1 LGHNA and CDR2 YNFKEQ. V lost 5 bases, J lost 4 bases, and 4 bases stayed unmatched. This CDR3 is CASSVAGGNYEQYF. CDR3 nucleotides: TGTGCCAGCAGCGTAGCGGGGGGGAATTACGAGCAGTACTTC.